This TCR beta chain stems from a study of blood T cell repertoires in COVID-19. In the authors' methods: Amplification from reference gene primers served as the basis for estimated nucleated cell counts. Repertoires were generated with immunoSEQ multiplex PCR, while TCRdb's copy carries only in-frame clones and drops some. That table supplies the V and J calls and clone size; D and trimming were determined from the DNA. The sample has under 150,000 clones; around three quarters are singletons. CDR1 KGHSH and CDR2 LQKENI come from the germline V gene. The CDR3 is made up of 13 amino acids. Trimming removed 4 bases from V and 1 base from J; junction bases left unmatched: 0.

The chain is built from TRBV18 and TRBJ1-1; 7 nucleotides align to TRBD1. Sequencing was performed on peripheral blood. The sequence came from a human donor in a cohort sampled during active COVID-19. CDR3 sequence reads: CASSRQGNTEAFF. The DNA for the CDR3 is TGTGCCAGCTCACGACAGGGGAACACTGAAGCTTTCTTT.